This T cell receptor (beta chain) was sequenced in a study of molecular identifiers for immune sequencing clone quantification (dated by TCRdb to 2017 to 2018). Background for the entire study: For a replicate experiment, RNA from roughly 20,000 or 100,000 naive CD8 T cells was divided into five aliquots, and four of the five aliquots were sequenced. The study was a methods study using CD8 T cells to benchmark molecular-identifier clustering-based TCR repertoire sequencing (MIDCIRS) and TCR RNA copy counting.

CDR1 and CDR2 are drawn from the germline V gene (reference sequence): MNHEY, SMNVEV. The CDR3 spans 14 residues, from the cysteine through the phenylalanine. The DNA shown is the 42-base CDR3, in frame from base 1. Germline trimming: 5 bases from V, 1 base from J; junction bases outside gene matches: 4. Summary of the overall study and its limitations: Spiked-in Jurkat TCR RNA equal to a single cell's worth was reported to be detectable even within 1,100,000 naive CD8 T cells. Identical TCR molecules sharing a barcode could cause highly expanded clone sizes to be underestimated. In CMV-specific effector cells, clones with more than 20 RNA copies accounted for over 99% of molecules, whereas in naive cells such clones accounted for under 1%. About 2.9 recovered TCR RNA copies per cell were obtained by modeling, versus approximately 9 by digital PCR, implying a capture efficiency of roughly 32%. When barcode sub-clustering was omitted, TCR diversity was inflated by chimeric consensus sequences, with chimeras reaching as high as 47%. The naive libraries included spiked-in Jurkat TCR RNA (more than nine copies' worth), and this Jurkat TCR RNA is not part of the donor repertoire.

Libraries of naive CD8 T cells were built from anywhere between roughly 19,000 and 1,000,000 sorted cells, with 10%, 30% or 50% of the purified RNA used. On a BD FACSAria II, naive CD8 T cells were FACS-sorted as CD8+CD4-CCR7+CD45RA+ and collected into RLT Plus buffer. To test detection sensitivity, Jurkat RNA equal to ten TCR copies was added to samples of roughly 18,000-1,100,000 naive CD8 T cells. CD8 T cells were enriched with RosetteSep CD8+ T Cell Enrichment Cocktail and Ficoll-Paque, followed by ACK red cell lysis. This clonotype appeared many times. Its antigen is still unknown. Base qualities were left out, and no much larger clone turns up one base away. Receptor libraries were prepared by PCR. This sample was sequenced with an Illumina HiSeq 4000. Preparation of bulk TCR libraries followed a previously described approach, with the TCR primers listed in Table S5. The Qiagen AllPrep DNA/RNA kit was used to purify total RNA. Before analysis, reads from multiple sequencing runs of the same library were pooled. From the authors' description of their analysis: Reads were retained only if an exact TCR constant sequence was present, and the retained reads were trimmed to 150 nt and grouped according to their 12-nt molecular barcodes. Reads inside each barcode group were sub-clustered using a 15% Levenshtein threshold, and a quality-weighted consensus sequence was constructed for each RNA molecule. Non-functional sequences were removed, as were lower-count sequences one edit away from another. On the basis of fitting two negative binomial distributions, barcode sub-clusters with fewer than 20% of the maximum read count were discarded. In-frame beta chains were kept once TCRdb had trimmed the public reads at Q25 with fastp and called clones with MiXCR. Each record represents a unique CDR3 protein, reported with the most common genes and DNA among its rows. These V and J calls are TCRdb output, not the study's own analysis. Within this sample are some 70,000 distinct CDR3 sequences, with approximately 18% of them counted one time only. Approximately 1.5% of the sample is in the top ten clones.

Recombination linked TRBV27 to TRBJ2-7, with 8 middle bases fitting TRBD1. The sample was naive CD8+ T cells from blood, with Jurkat cell RNA spiked in. In the paper's terms, the cell subset or site label means: FACS-sorted CD8+CD4-CCR7+CD45RA+ naive T cells. This clonotype was obtained from a human donor in good health. Some libraries in this study had Jurkat cell RNA spiked in. Read as DNA, the sequence is TGTGCCAGCAGTGGGGGGACAGGATCCTACGAGCAGTACTTC. This translates into CASSGGTGSYEQYF.